The 18 T cell receptor beta chains listed next were all sequenced from one sample in a study of blood T cell repertoires in COVID-19 (dated by TCRdb to the early 2020s). Libraries were built with the immunoSEQ multiplex PCR assay. Here the immuneACCESS table is served through TCRdb, limited to in-frame sequences with V and J called. Missing clones are a known gap in these copies; in checked studies unresolved V genes cover under half, and the rest lacks a known reason. Counted in this sample were 200,000 to 250,000 clones; approximately 80% of them appeared once. The top ten clonotypes cover 9.5% to 15% of the sample. The specimen was peripheral blood. Receptors were obtained from a human donor in a cohort sampled during active COVID-19.

This chain joins TRBV5-1 and TRBJ2-7, with TRBD2 as a possible D gene (5 bases). V gave up 5 bases and J gave up 3 bases, with 15 bases separating them. The CDR3 is 14 residues long. Germline CDR1 is SGHRS and CDR2 is YFSETQ. This chain's CDR3 is CASSKEGYLYEQYF. The CDR3 nucleotides are TGCGCCAGCAGTAAAGAGGGTTATCTCTACGAGCAGTACTTC.

The CDR3 DNA is TGCAGCGTTTCTATTAGCGGGAGCTACAATGAGCAGTTCTTC. It specifies CSVSISGSYNEQFF. The chain uses TRBV29-1 and TRBJ2-1, with 9 positions matching TRBD2. Germline CDR1 is SQVTM and CDR2 is ANQGSEA. CDR3 length: 14 residues. Losses at the gene ends were 5 bases for V and 3 bases for J; bases not matched to a gene: 5.

This chain joins TRBV6-1 and TRBJ2-3; the match to TRBD2 covers 8 bases. CDR1 and CDR2 (germline): MNHNS, SASEGT. After removal of 3 bases from V and 8 bases from J, the junction contained 10 bases not matched to a gene. The CDR3 runs to 15 residues. This CDR3 reads CASSELPGGYGTQYF. CDR3 bases: TGTGCCAGCAGTGAGTTGCCGGGGGGGTATGGTACGCAGTATTTT.

The CDR3, as DNA: TGCGCCAGCAGCCAACCTTCGAGGACAGGGAACACTGAAGCTTTCTTT. This gives the protein CASSQPSRTGNTEAFF. The chain couples TRBV4-3 to TRBJ1-1, with 7 bases that match TRBD1. V lost 2 bases to trimming and J lost 1 base; unmatched junction nucleotides: 7. This CDR3 is built from 16 residues. The germline CDR1 and CDR2 sequences are LGHNA and YSLEER.

Ten or more counts support this clone. The rearrangement uses TRBV28 and TRBJ2-7, with TRBD2 matching 14 bases. The CDR3 extends over 17 amino acids. Trimming at V came to 3 bases and at J to 2 bases, leaving 6 bases not matched to a gene. Germline lookup yields CDR1 MDHEN and CDR2 SYDVKM. The CDR3 nucleotides read TGTGCCAGCAGTTTGTCGCGACTAGCGGGAGGGACCTACGAGCAGTACTTC. Its protein is CASSLSRLAGGTYEQYF.

This clone was seen a handful of times. The V call is TRBV7-2, the J call TRBJ1-1, with D tentatively TRBD1 (5 bases). V lost 5 bases and J 0 bases, leaving 10 bases between the germline ends. The germline V gene encodes CDR1 SGHTA and CDR2 FQGNSA. This CDR3 has 14 residues. CDR3 amino acids: CASSRQLMNTEAFF. DNA for the CDR3: TGTGCCAGCAGCAGACAGCTGATGAACACTGAAGCTTTCTTT.

This chain links TRBV5-4 with TRBJ2-7, with 7 bases matching TRBD1. Germline V gene sequence: CDR1 SGHNT, CDR2 YYREEE (reference sequence). This CDR3 is 15 amino acids long. V shed 5 bases and J 2 bases; nucleotides not matched to a gene: 10. The CDR3 here is CASRTTGMETYEQYF. DNA for the CDR3: TGTGCCAGCAGAACGACAGGGATGGAAACCTACGAGCAGTACTTC.

In its sample, this clone was seen a few times. The gene calls are TRBV6-1 and TRBJ2-7; D uncertain. This CDR3 is 15 amino acids long. Germline V gene lookup returns CDR1 MNHNS and CDR2 SASEGT. V gave up 0 bases and J gave up 2 bases, with 11 bases separating them. DNA of the CDR3: TGTGCCAGCAGTGAAGCGCTTCACAGTGCCTACGAGCAGTACTTC. Amino acids: CASSEALHSAYEQYF.

This rearrangement joins TRBV6-2 or TRBV6-3 to TRBJ2-3; TRBD2 might be the D (7 bases). The V and J ends lost 5 bases and 5 bases respectively, with 20 bases between them. Germline CDR1 and CDR2: MNHEY and SVGEGT. The CDR3 covers 16 residues. The CDR3 protein is CASSPLGGGLRDTQYF. DNA of the CDR3: TGTGCCAGCAGTCCCCTGGGGGGGGGCCTTAGAGATACGCAGTATTTT.

V gene TRBV7-8 combines with J gene TRBJ1-2, with D tentatively TRBD1 (6 bases). V lost 0 bases, J lost 4 bases, and 9 bases lay in between. The CDR3 spans 14 residues. CDR1 and CDR2 from the germline V gene are SGHVS and FQNEAQ. CDR3 in amino acids: CASSLAVQGYGYTF. The DNA of the CDR3 is TGTGCCAGCAGCTTAGCGGTACAGGGCTATGGCTACACCTTC.

The gene calls are TRBV7-6 and TRBJ2-2; the match to TRBD2 covers 10 bases. The CDR3 is 16 amino acids. The J segment lost 6 bases and the V segment lost 0 bases, leaving 4 bases of the junction unmatched. In germline, CDR1 is SGHVS, CDR2 FNYEAQ. The CDR3 DNA follows: TGTGCCAGCAGCTTAGCTCAAGCGGGAGGGCCCGGGGAGCTGTTTTTT. Protein sequence: CASSLAQAGGPGELFF.

The chain combines TRBV15 with TRBJ2-2, with a tentative D call TRBD1 (6 bases). The CDR3 extends over 17 amino acids. CDR1 and CDR2 (germline): LNHNV, YYDKDF (reference sequence). The V end was cut by 0 bases, the J end by 0 bases, with 11 bases between. The CDR3 region is CATSRDEAGANTGELFF. Written as DNA, the CDR3 is TGTGCCACCAGCAGAGATGAGGCAGGGGCGAACACCGGGGAGCTGTTTTTT. Supplemented by reference TRBV15 and TRBJ2-2, the full variable domain reads DAMVIQNPRYQVTQFGKPVTLSCSQTLNHNVMYWYQQKSSQAPKLLFHYYDKDFNNEADTPDNFQSRRPNTSFCFLDIRSPGLGDTAMYLCATSRDEAGANTGELFFGEGSRLTVL.

The genes are TRBV18 and TRBJ2-3; weak D call: TRBD1 (6 bases). Trimming cost V 1 base and J 2 bases, with 13 bases left between them. The CDR3 length is 16 residues. Per the germline V gene, CDR1 is KGHSH and CDR2 is LQKENI. CDR3 DNA sequence: TGTGCCAGCTCACCACTAGTAGGGGGAGACACAGATACGCAGTATTTT. It is translated as CASSPLVGGDTDTQYF.

The J gene is TRBJ1-2, the V gene TRBV28, with D unresolved. There are 13 residues in the CDR3. Germline CDR1 is MDHEN and CDR2 is SYDVKM. The V and J ends lost 4 bases and 5 bases respectively, with 11 bases between them. The CDR3 DNA is TGTGCCAGCAGTTCCTATGGTTCTTATGGCTACACCTTC. The encoded protein is CASSSYGSYGYTF.

This clone was seen a single time. V gene TRBV19 combines with J gene TRBJ1-4; 8 bases are shared with TRBD1. Trimming removed 6 bases from V and 6 bases from J; junction bases left unmatched: 9. The V gene's germline CDR1 is LNHDA and CDR2 SQIVND (reference sequence). There are 15 residues in the CDR3. This CDR3 reads CASSERGQEDEKLFF. Here the CDR3 DNA reads TGTGCCAGTAGCGAAAGGGGACAGGAAGATGAAAAACTGTTTTTT.

The chain employs TRBV24-1 and TRBJ2-7; D gene uncertain. Trimming stripped 7 bases from V and 3 bases from J, with 12 bases between. Germline-derived CDR1 and CDR2 are KGHDR and SFDVKD. The length of the CDR3 is 13 residues. The CDR3 here is CATSSAGYYEQYF. As DNA, the CDR3 is TGTGCCACCAGCTCAGCAGGCTACTACGAGCAGTACTTC.

The V call is TRBV6-5, the J call TRBJ2-7; 10 bases line up with TRBD2. Germline V CDR1 and CDR2: MNHEY, SVGAGI. The CDR3 covers 13 residues. V lost 6 bases and J lost 5; bases outside the gene matches: 4. DNA for the CDR3: TGTGCCAGCAGGCCGGGACTAGCGAACGAGCAGTACTTC. As protein: CASRPGLANEQYF.

By share, this clone counts as medium-sized. CDR3 coding DNA: TGCAGCGTTGCGTACCAAGAGACCCAGTACTTC. Residues: CSVAYQETQYF. The chain couples TRBV29-1 to TRBJ2-5; D gene ambiguous. V was pared by 4 bases and J by 0 bases, with 3 bases between. There are 11 residues in the CDR3. Germline V lookup: CDR1 SQVTM, CDR2 ANQGSEA.